What follows are 26 T cell receptor beta chains derived from one specimen sequenced in a study of T cells in women clearing cervical HPV infection. Repertoires were generated with immunoSEQ multiplex PCR, while TCRdb's copy carries only in-frame clones and drops some. The sample totals tens of thousands of clones. Sequenced input: blood buffy coat. All receptors derive from a woman aged 18 to 75 with a cervical HPV16 infection that either progressed to CIN3+ or cleared (not recorded which).

CDR3 region: CACSGTGGFGAFF. CDR3 DNA, as far as it was read: TGTGCCTGTAGCGGGACAGGGGGATTCGGA. The gene calls are TRBV30 and TRBJ1-1; the match to TRBD1 covers 11 bases. The read comes to an end 3 residues before the CDR3 does, leaving the germline J gene to fill in the end. This CDR3 is built from 13 residues. Per the germline V gene, CDR1 is GTSNPN and CDR2 is SVGIG (reference sequence).

A remark on this clone: The CDR3 goes on 3 residues after the read ends, and that part is filled in from the germline J gene. The J gene is TRBJ2-5, the V gene TRBV10-3, with D tentatively TRBD2 (5 bases). Trimming removed 0 bases at V and 7 bases at J, with 9 bases between. The germline CDR1 and CDR2 sequences are ENHRY and SYGVKD. The CDR3 extends over 13 amino acids. The CDR3 reads CAISESSGGTQYF. The part of the CDR3 DNA that was read is TGTGCCATCAGTGAGTCAAGCGGAGGGACC.

CDR3 DNA (partial): TGCAGTGCTAGAGATGGCCTAGACTACAATGAG. Its translation is CSARDGLDYNE. The whole CDR3 is CSARDGLDYNEQFF. This chain joins TRBV20-1 and TRBJ2-1; no clear D. Sequencing ends 3 residues short of the CDR3 end; the germline J gene provides the rest. The CDR3 runs to 14 residues. CDR1 DFQATT and CDR2 SNEGSKA come from the germline V gene (reference sequence). V was pared by 0 bases and J by 3 bases, with 9 bases between.

As regards this clone: The read terminates 3 residues before the CDR3 end, so the remaining end is supplied by the germline J gene. The rearrangement uses TRBV20-1 and TRBJ2-1, with 9 bases matching TRBD2. Germline V gene sequence: CDR1 DFQATT, CDR2 SNEGSKA (reference sequence). The CDR3 sequence is 15 residues long. V gave up 3 bases and J gave up 7 bases; unmatched junction bases: 10. The CDR3 reads CSASSWAGGPNEQFF. The part of the CDR3 DNA that was read is TGCAGTGCTAGCTCGTGGGCGGGGGGGCCAAATGAG.

On this clone itself: The observed sequence ends 3 residues before the CDR3 terminus, with the missing tail filled in from the germline J gene. This chain connects TRBV2 to TRBJ2-3; TRBD2 matches 16 bases. Germline V gives CDR1 SNHLY, CDR2 FYNNEI. The CDR3 contains 18 residues. The V and J ends lost 7 bases and 8 bases, in that order; junction bases with no gene match: 15. The sequenced part of the CDR3 DNA is TGTGCCAGCACTTTCGGGACTAGCGGGGGGGCCAGCCCAGGTACG. The encoded protein is CASTFGTSGGASPGT. The entire CDR3 is CASTFGTSGGASPGTQYF.

About this clone itself: Read coverage stops 3 residues before the CDR3 terminus; the germline J gene supplies the remainder. The chain employs TRBV6-4 and TRBJ2-1, with 11 positions matching TRBD2. Germline assignment: CDR1 MRHNA and CDR2 SNTAGT. This CDR3 is built from 15 residues. V shed 5 bases, J shed 3 bases, and the junction held 3 bases outside the gene matches. The CDR3 reads CASSTGLAGYNEQFF. The sequenced part of the CDR3 DNA is TGTGCCAGCAGTACCGGACTAGCGGGCTACAATGAG.

Regarding this clone: The CDR3 goes on 3 residues after the read ends, and that part is filled in from the germline J gene. This chain joins TRBV5-1 and TRBJ1-1; TRBD1 matches 10 bases. The CDR3 sequence is 19 residues long. Germline CDR1 reads SGHRS; CDR2 reads YFSETQ. The J segment lost 6 bases and the V segment lost 3 bases, leaving 20 bases of the junction unmatched. Here the CDR3 reads CASSSDLDRGVPWKAEAFF. CDR3 DNA (partial): TGCGCCAGCAGCTCGGATCTGGACAGGGGGGTACCGTGGAAGGCTGAA.

With regard to this clone: The read ends 3 residues shy of where the CDR3 ends; the end is completed using the germline J gene. The J gene is TRBJ2-7, the V gene TRBV20-1, with 9 bases lining up with TRBD2. Germline lookup yields CDR1 DFQATT and CDR2 SNEGSKA (reference sequence). V was clipped by 3 bases and J by 2 bases; unmatched bases: 8. CDR3 size: 15 residues. This CDR3 reads CSARPRIAGAYEQYF. CDR3 DNA, as far as it was read: TGCAGTGCTAGGCCCCGGATAGCGGGAGCCTACGAG.

Worth noting for this clone: The CDR3 end falls 3 residues outside the read, so it is completed with the germline J gene. The rearrangement joins TRBV19 to TRBJ2-7, with D perhaps matching TRBD1 (5 bases). This CDR3 comprises 13 residues. With 4 bases removed from V and 3 bases from J, the gap between germline ends came to 10 bases. Germline V lookup: CDR1 LNHDA, CDR2 SQIVND (reference sequence). CDR3 region: CASSKTVNYEQYF. The CDR3 bases that were read are TGTGCCAGTAGTAAGACAGTTAACTACGAG.

With regard to this clone: The CDR3 extends 3 residues past the end of the read, so its final part is completed from the germline J gene. The chain joins TRBV7-9 to TRBJ1-4, with D uncertain. The germline V gene encodes CDR1 SEHNR and CDR2 FQNEAQ (reference sequence). The CDR3 extends over 12 amino acids. CDR3 loop: CASSLSNHGLFF. The sequenced part of the CDR3 DNA is TGTGCCAGCAGCTTAAGCAACCATGGA.

Points on this clone: The DNA ends 3 residues before the CDR3 does, and the rest of the CDR3 is filled in from the germline J gene. V gene TRBV19 combines with J gene TRBJ1-1; D unresolved. The V end lost 1 base, the J end lost 6 bases, and 12 bases lay between the germline ends. Per germline, CDR1 LNHDA and CDR2 SQIVND (reference sequence). The length of the CDR3 is 14 residues. CDR3: CASSIATGRAEAFF. Partial CDR3 DNA: TGTGCCAGTAGTATAGCGACGGGTCGCGCTGAA.

Remarks on this clone: The read stops 3 residues short of the end of the CDR3; the missing end is completed from the germline J gene. V gene TRBV14 combines with J gene TRBJ1-1; TRBD1 matches 9 bases. Per the germline V gene, CDR1 is SGHDN and CDR2 is FVKESK. CDR3 length: 18 residues. J was trimmed by 1 base and V by 4 bases; bases with no gene match: 13. The covered CDR3 bases are TGTGCCAGCAGCCGAGGAACAGGGGGCTTTCCCCCGAACACTGAA. The encoded protein is CASSRGTGGFPPNTE. Given in full, the CDR3 is CASSRGTGGFPPNTEAFF.

CDR3 DNA (partial): TGTGCCAGCAGTGCCCTACAGGGGAGGGAAAAA. This translates into CASSALQGREK. The full CDR3 protein is CASSALQGREKLFF. V is TRBV11-2 and J is TRBJ1-4; 7 nucleotides line up with TRBD1. Read coverage stops 3 residues before the CDR3 terminus; the germline J gene supplies the remainder. Per the germline V gene, CDR1 is SGHAT and CDR2 is FQNNGV. CDR3 length: 14 residues. The junction had 9 bases not matched to a gene; V was cut back by 6 bases and J by 8 bases.

Note on this clone: The observed sequence ends 3 residues before the CDR3 terminus, with the missing tail filled in from the germline J gene. This chain joins TRBV7-9 and TRBJ1-2; no firm D call. CDR3 length: 14 residues. CDR1 and CDR2 (germline): SEHNR, FQNEAQ (reference sequence). V was clipped by 3 bases and J by 3 bases, with 11 bases between them. Partial CDR3 DNA: TGTGCCAGCAGCTTCGGTGGGCGCGACTATGGC. Translated: CASSFGGRDYG. The whole CDR3 reads CASSFGGRDYGYTF.

With respect to this clone: The read ends 3 residues shy of where the CDR3 ends; the end is completed using the germline J gene. This chain connects TRBV11-2 to TRBJ1-2; 10 positions agree with TRBD1. The length of the CDR3 is 14 residues. Trimming at V came to 5 bases and at J to 7 bases, leaving 7 bases not matched to a gene. The germline V gene encodes CDR1 SGHAT and CDR2 FQNNGV. The CDR3 reads CASSPDRGRGGYTF. Incomplete CDR3 DNA: TGTGCCAGCAGCCCAGACAGGGGGCGCGGTGGC.

Remarks on this clone: The read gets to within 3 residues of the CDR3 end, and the germline J gene fills in the rest. The chain recombines TRBV2 with TRBJ2-5; D call uncertain. Germline assignment: CDR1 SNHLY and CDR2 FYNNEI. This CDR3 contains 12 residues. The V end was cut by 8 bases, the J end by 4 bases, with 11 bases between. The covered CDR3 bases are TGTGCCAGCGCGCTGCGACTAGAGACC. This encodes CASALRLET. The full CDR3 protein reads CASALRLETQYF.

Of note for this clone: The observed sequence ends 3 residues before the CDR3 terminus, with the missing tail filled in from the germline J gene. V usage is TRBV6-2 or TRBV6-3 and J usage is TRBJ1-5, with D maybe TRBD1 (6 bases). The V gene lost 5 bases and the J gene lost 6 bases, with 14 bases spanning the gap. CDR3 length: 14 residues. Germline V lookup: CDR1 MNHEY, CDR2 SVGEGT. CDR3 region: CASSPTGPGQPQHF. The sequenced CDR3 bases are TGTGCCAGCAGTCCGACAGGCCCGGGTCAGCCC.

Worth noting for this clone: The read comes to an end 3 residues before the CDR3 does, leaving the germline J gene to fill in the end. V is TRBV7-2 and J is TRBJ2-4; D may be TRBD1 or TRBD2 (7 bases each). The CDR3 covers 14 residues. The germline V gene has CDR1 SGHTA and CDR2 FQGNSA. The germline V and J ends were trimmed by 5 bases and 6 bases, with 14 bases remaining between them. The DNA read from the CDR3 is TGTGCCAGCAGCACTACAGGGGAGGGAAACATT. As protein: CASSTTGEGNI. From start to end, the CDR3 is CASSTTGEGNIQYF.

Points on this clone: The CDR3 is cut off 3 residues early in the read; its end comes from the germline J gene. V and J are TRBV14 and TRBJ2-3, with 7 bases that match TRBD2. The ends lost 0 bases at V and 1 base at J; junction bases unmatched: 1. Germline V gene sequence: CDR1 SGHDN, CDR2 FVKESK. This CDR3 spans 15 amino acids. The CDR3 loop is CASSQELAGTDTQYF. Incomplete CDR3 DNA: TGTGCCAGCAGCCAAGAGCTAGCGGGCACAGATACG.

About this clone: The CDR3 end lies 3 residues beyond the end of the read and is filled in from the germline J gene. The gene calls are TRBV10-3 and TRBJ2-2; no reliable D call. CDR1 is ENHRY and CDR2 is SYGVKD in the germline V gene. V was clipped by 8 bases and J by 4 bases, with 8 bases between them. The CDR3 contains 12 residues. The CDR3 region is CAIPGVTGELFF. The DNA read from the CDR3 is TGTGCCATCCCAGGAGTCACCGGGGAG.

Points on this clone: Read sequence stops 3 residues before the CDR3 end, and the germline J gene provides the missing end. The rearrangement links TRBV2 to TRBJ2-7; D ambiguous. From germline, CDR1 is SNHLY and CDR2 FYNNEI. The germline V and J ends were trimmed by 3 bases and 0 bases, with 12 bases remaining between them. This CDR3 is built from 15 residues. Incomplete CDR3 DNA: TGTGCCAGCAGTGATATCGGTGTGTCCTCCTACGAG. Amino acid sequence: CASSDIGVSSYE. The full CDR3 protein reads CASSDIGVSSYEQYF.

A remark on this clone: The CDR3 end lies 3 residues beyond the end of the read and is filled in from the germline J gene. This chain links TRBV5-1 with TRBJ2-3; 7 positions agree with TRBD2. J lost 3 bases, V lost 0 bases, and 1 base had no gene match. Germline assignment: CDR1 SGHRS and CDR2 YFSETQ. The CDR3 totals 14 residues. CDR3 protein: CASSLVLATDTQYF. Partial CDR3 DNA: TGCGCCAGCAGCTTGGTACTAGCGACAGATACG.

As for this clone: The read is 3 residues too short to cover the CDR3 end, so that end is filled in from the germline J gene. The chain links TRBV5-6 to TRBJ2-7; D possibly corresponds to TRBD2 (6 bases). CDR3 length: 15 amino acids. V was clipped by 4 bases and J by 0 bases, with 14 bases between them. From germline, CDR1 is SGHDT and CDR2 YYEEEE. The DNA read from the CDR3 is TGTGCCAGCAGCCCAGGACTACAGAGCTCCTACGAG. It translates to CASSPGLQSSYE. The CDR3 reads in full as CASSPGLQSSYEQYF.

Points on this clone: The read finishes 3 residues shy of the CDR3 end, and the germline J gene is used to complete it. This chain links TRBV5-1 with TRBJ2-7; 11 positions agree with TRBD1. J gave up 6 bases and V 4 bases, and 12 bases lay outside the gene matches. The CDR3 extends over 16 amino acids. Germline assignment: CDR1 SGHRS and CDR2 YFSETQ. The CDR3 bases that were read are TGCGCCAGCAGCCTCGATGTCGGACAGGGGGCTGTCGAG. This encodes CASSLDVGQGAVE. The full CDR3 protein reads CASSLDVGQGAVEQYF.

On this clone: From the germline J gene comes the end of the CDR3, since the read stops 3 residues before it. V gene TRBV14 combines with J gene TRBJ2-7, with D possibly matching TRBD2 (6 bases). Germline CDR1 is SGHDN and CDR2 is FVKESK. The CDR3 length is 14 residues. V shed 4 bases and J shed 0 bases, with 10 bases lying between them. CDR3 DNA (partial): TGTGCCAGCAGCCTATGGGACTTCTCCTACGAG. This translates into CASSLWDFSYE. The CDR3 in its entirety is CASSLWDFSYEQYF. The full variable domain, with the rest looked up from reference TRBV14 and TRBJ2-7, is EAGVTQFPSHSVIEKGQTVTLRCDPISGHDNLYWYRRVMGKEIKFLLHFVKESKQDESGMPNNRFLAERTGGTYSTLKVQPAELEDSGVYFCASSLWDFSYEQYFGPGTRLTVT.

Comment on this clone: The read gets to within 3 residues of the CDR3 end, and the germline J gene fills in the rest. V gene TRBV29-1 combines with J gene TRBJ2-5, with 8 nucleotides matching TRBD2. V shed 4 bases and J 5 bases; nucleotides not matched to a gene: 3. The germline V gene has CDR1 SQVTM and CDR2 ANQGSEA. The CDR3 has 12 residues. The CDR3 sequence is CSVGTSRETQYF. The CDR3 DNA, read in part, is TGCAGCGTTGGGACTAGCAGGGAGACC. The full variable domain, with the rest looked up from reference TRBV29-1 and TRBJ2-5, is SAVISQKPSRDICQRGTSLTIQCQVDSQVTMMFWYRQQPGQSLTLIATANQGSEATYESGFVIDKFPISRPNLTFSTLTVSNMSPEDSSIYLCSVGTSRETQYFGPGTRLLVL.